These 13 T cell receptor beta chains were all obtained from the same sample, sequenced in a study of blood T cell repertoires in COVID-19. Libraries were prepared by immunoSEQ multiplex PCR; TCRdb keeps only in-frame clonotypes and omits some of them. There are about 89,000 clones in the sample; approximately 88% occur only once, and about 0.51% lies in the top ten. The specimen was peripheral blood. Receptors were obtained from a man in his fifties or sixties with acute or convalescent COVID-19.

The J gene is TRBJ1-2, the V gene TRBV9, with D perhaps TRBD1 (6 bases). The germline gives CDR1 SGDLS, CDR2 YYNGEE. V shed 2 bases and J shed 5 bases, with 16 bases lying between them. The length of the CDR3 is 15 residues. CDR3 DNA sequence: TGTGCCAGCAGCGTCAACCCAGGGGATACATATGGCTACACCTTC. Amino acid sequence: CASSVNPGDTYGYTF.

This chain uses TRBV3-1 (or the pseudogene TRBV3-2) with TRBJ1-5; D possibly corresponds to TRBD1 (6 bases). Germline V gene sequence: CDR1 LGHDT, CDR2 YNNKEL (reference sequence). This CDR3 is 15 amino acids long. Trimming cost V 5 bases and J 0 bases, with 11 bases left between them. The CDR3 DNA reads TGTGCCAGCAGCAGGGGGACGGTTAGCAATCAGCCCCAGCATTTT. Translated: CASSRGTVSNQPQHF.

The gene calls are TRBV6-1 and TRBJ2-1, with D possibly being TRBD2 (6 bases). V was cut by 0 bases and J by 3 bases, with 6 bases left in between. Germline CDR1 reads MNHNS; CDR2 reads SASEGT. The CDR3 loop spans 14 amino acids. The CDR3 sequence: CASSEAGGYNEQFF. DNA of the CDR3: TGTGCCAGCAGTGAAGCGGGAGGCTACAATGAGCAGTTCTTC.

The genes are TRBV2 and TRBJ2-5; 13 bases line up with TRBD2. CDR1 is SNHLY, CDR2 FYNNEI, per germline. V shed 6 bases, J shed 4 bases, and the junction held 8 bases outside the gene matches. The CDR3 loop spans 16 amino acids. CDR3 sequence: CASRPGLAGAAETQYF. The CDR3 bases are TGTGCCAGCAGACCCGGACTAGCGGGGGCCGCAGAGACCCAGTACTTC.

The chain employs TRBV9 and TRBJ1-2, with D tentatively TRBD1 (5 bases). The CDR3 spans 12 residues. V was shortened by 4 bases and J by 4 bases, with 8 bases between the two germline ends. The germline gives CDR1 SGDLS, CDR2 YYNGEE. The CDR3 nucleotides are TGTGCCAGCAGCTCCCAGGGCTATGGCTACACCTTC. This codes for CASSSQGYGYTF.

The chain carries TRBV19 and TRBJ1-5; D possibly corresponds to TRBD1 (6 bases). CDR1 and CDR2 (germline): LNHDA, SQIVND (reference sequence). This CDR3 is 13 amino acids long. Between the trimmed V and J ends, which lost 3 bases and 7 bases, there was a span of 10 bases. The CDR3 DNA is TGTGCCAGTAGTATCCAGGGGTGGCAGCCCCAGCATTTT. Translation: CASSIQGWQPQHF.

This clone has more than one count but fewer than ten. V gene TRBV6-1 combines with J gene TRBJ1-5; no reliable D call. Germline V lookup: CDR1 MNHNS, CDR2 SASEGT. The CDR3 is 12 amino acids. The ends were cut back, 1 base at V and 6 bases at J, with 4 bases in the middle. CDR3 nucleotides: TGTGCCAGCAGTGAAGGCGGTCAGCCCCAGCATTTT. It is translated as CASSEGGQPQHF.

The chain carries TRBV2 and TRBJ1-5; D may be TRBD1 (6 bases). The CDR3 runs 15 residues. Germline CDR1 and CDR2: SNHLY and FYNNEI. Trimming took 6 bases from V and 2 from J, leaving 14 bases between them. The CDR3 reads CASSNRQARNQPQHF. In DNA, the CDR3 is TGTGCCAGCAGCAATAGACAGGCCCGCAATCAGCCCCAGCATTTT.

The chain couples TRBV30 to TRBJ1-5, with 8 bases lining up with TRBD1. Germline assignment: CDR1 GTSNPN and CDR2 SVGIG (reference sequence). Losses at the gene ends were 0 bases for V and 5 bases for J; bases not matched to a gene: 6. CDR3 length: 15 residues. CDR3 region: CAWSVLGQGDQPQHF. The CDR3 region has the DNA TGTGCCTGGAGTGTACTAGGACAGGGCGATCAGCCCCAGCATTTT.

J is TRBJ1-2 and V is TRBV5-1; 12 positions match TRBD1. The V gene's germline CDR1 is SGHRS and CDR2 YFSETQ. Unmatched junction bases numbered 11, after V lost 6 bases and J lost 8 bases. The CDR3 is made up of 15 amino acids. The CDR3 DNA is TGCGCCAGCATCTCCGGGACAGGGGGCGCGGAGGGCTACACCTTC. Translated: CASISGTGGAEGYTF.

The V gene is TRBV30, the J gene TRBJ2-7; 10 bases are a match to TRBD1. CDR1 is GTSNPN, CDR2 SVGIG, per germline (reference sequence). The V segment lost 2 bases and the J segment 4 bases; nucleotides outside the gene matches: 8. This CDR3 has 15 amino acids. The CDR3, as DNA: TGTGCCTGGAGTTTAGATGGGACAGGGGATTACGAGCAGTACTTC. As protein: CAWSLDGTGDYEQYF.

This clone was found once. The chain uses TRBV5-1 and TRBJ1-3; 8 bases are shared with TRBD1. Germline V gene sequence: CDR1 SGHRS, CDR2 YFSETQ. J lost 2 bases, V lost 4 bases, and 2 bases had no gene match. The CDR3 is made up of 14 amino acids. The DNA of the CDR3 is TGCGCCAGCAGCGCGGACAGGGCTGGAAACACCATATATTTT. Residues: CASSADRAGNTIYF.

This chain connects TRBV24-1 to TRBJ2-1, with 10 bases identical to TRBD2. The CDR3 runs 16 residues. Per germline, CDR1 KGHDR and CDR2 SFDVKD. Unmatched junction bases numbered 3, after V lost 3 bases and J lost 2 bases. The CDR3 region is CATSDRAGGTYNEQFF. CDR3 nucleotide sequence: TGTGCCACCAGTGATCGAGCGGGAGGGACCTACAATGAGCAGTTCTTC.